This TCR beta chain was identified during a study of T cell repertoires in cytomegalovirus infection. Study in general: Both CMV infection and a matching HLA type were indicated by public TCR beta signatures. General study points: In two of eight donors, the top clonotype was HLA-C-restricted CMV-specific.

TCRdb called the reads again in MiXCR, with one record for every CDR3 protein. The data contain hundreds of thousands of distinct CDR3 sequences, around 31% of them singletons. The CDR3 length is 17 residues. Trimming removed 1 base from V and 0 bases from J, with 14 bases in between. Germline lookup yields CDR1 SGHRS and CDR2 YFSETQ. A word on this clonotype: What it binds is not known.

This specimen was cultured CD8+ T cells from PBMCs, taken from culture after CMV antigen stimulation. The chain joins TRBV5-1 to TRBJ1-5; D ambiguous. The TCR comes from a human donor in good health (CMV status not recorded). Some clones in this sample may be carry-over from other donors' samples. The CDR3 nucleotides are TGCGCCAGCAGCTTGAAGGCTGGGCCTTATAGCAATCAGCCCCAGCATTTT. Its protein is CASSLKAGPYSNQPQHF.